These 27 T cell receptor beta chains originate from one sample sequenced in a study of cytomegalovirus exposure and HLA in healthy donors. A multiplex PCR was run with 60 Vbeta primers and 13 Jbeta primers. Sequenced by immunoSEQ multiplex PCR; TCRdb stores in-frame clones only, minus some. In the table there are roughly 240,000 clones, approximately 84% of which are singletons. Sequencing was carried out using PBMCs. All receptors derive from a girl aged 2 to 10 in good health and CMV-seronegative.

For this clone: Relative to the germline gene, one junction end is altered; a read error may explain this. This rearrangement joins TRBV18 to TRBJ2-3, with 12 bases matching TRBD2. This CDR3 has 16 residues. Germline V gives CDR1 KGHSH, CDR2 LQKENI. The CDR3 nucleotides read TGTGCCAGCTCTCCACGGACTAGCGGGGTGTCGGATACGCAGTATTTT. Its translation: CASSPRTSGVSDTQYF.

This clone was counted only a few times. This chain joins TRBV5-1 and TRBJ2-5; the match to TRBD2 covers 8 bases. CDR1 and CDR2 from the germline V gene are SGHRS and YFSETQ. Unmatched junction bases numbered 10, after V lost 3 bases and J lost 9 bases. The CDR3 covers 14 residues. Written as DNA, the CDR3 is TGCGCCAGCAGCTCCGGGACTAGTTCCCAGGCCCAGTACTTC. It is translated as CASSSGTSSQAQYF.

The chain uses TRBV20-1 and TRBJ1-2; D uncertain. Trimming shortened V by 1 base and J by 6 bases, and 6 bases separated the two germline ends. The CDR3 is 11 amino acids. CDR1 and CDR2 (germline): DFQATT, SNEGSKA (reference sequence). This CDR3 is CSARGLDGYTF. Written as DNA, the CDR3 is TGCAGTGCTAGAGGTCTAGATGGCTACACCTTC.

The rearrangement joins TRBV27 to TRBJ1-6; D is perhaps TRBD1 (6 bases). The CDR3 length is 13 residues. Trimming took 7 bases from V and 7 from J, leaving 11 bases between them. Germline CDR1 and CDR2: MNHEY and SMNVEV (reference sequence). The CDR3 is CASITGLNSPLHF. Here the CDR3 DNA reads TGTGCCAGCATCACAGGGTTGAATTCACCCCTCCACTTT.

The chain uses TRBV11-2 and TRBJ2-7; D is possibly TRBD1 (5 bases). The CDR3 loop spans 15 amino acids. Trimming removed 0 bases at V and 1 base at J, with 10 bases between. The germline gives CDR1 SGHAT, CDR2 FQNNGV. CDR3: CASSLERQGSYEQYF. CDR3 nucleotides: TGTGCCAGCAGCTTAGAACGGCAGGGTTCCTACGAGCAGTACTTC.

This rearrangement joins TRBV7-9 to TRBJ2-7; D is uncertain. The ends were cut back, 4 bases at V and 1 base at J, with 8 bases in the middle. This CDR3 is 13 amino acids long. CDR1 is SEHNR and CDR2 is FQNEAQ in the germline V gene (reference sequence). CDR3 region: CASSSELSYEQYF. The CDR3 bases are TGTGCCAGCAGCTCGGAGTTATCCTACGAGCAGTACTTC.

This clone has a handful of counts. DNA for the CDR3: TGCGCCAGCAGCGTTGCCCCTGTTGGCGGGAGAGGAATAGCCGGGGAGCTGTTTTTT. Translation gives CASSVAPVGGRGIAGELFF. This chain uses TRBV5-1 with TRBJ2-2; 7 nucleotides match TRBD2. V shed 4 bases, J shed 6 bases, and the junction held 21 bases outside the gene matches. Germline CDR1 SGHRS, CDR2 YFSETQ. The CDR3 loop spans 19 amino acids.

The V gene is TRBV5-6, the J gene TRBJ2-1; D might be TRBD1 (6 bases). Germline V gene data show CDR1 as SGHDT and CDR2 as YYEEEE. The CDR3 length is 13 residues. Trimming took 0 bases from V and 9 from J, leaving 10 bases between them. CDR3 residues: CASSLELGAEQFF. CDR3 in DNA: TGTGCCAGCAGCTTGGAGTTGGGGGCTGAGCAGTTCTTC.

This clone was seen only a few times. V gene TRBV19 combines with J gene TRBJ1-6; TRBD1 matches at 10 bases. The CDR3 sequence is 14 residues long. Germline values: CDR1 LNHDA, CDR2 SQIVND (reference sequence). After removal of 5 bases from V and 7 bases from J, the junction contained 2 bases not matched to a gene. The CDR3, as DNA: TGTGCCAGTAGTGACAGGGGGCGGAATTCACCCCTCCACTTT. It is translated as CASSDRGRNSPLHF.

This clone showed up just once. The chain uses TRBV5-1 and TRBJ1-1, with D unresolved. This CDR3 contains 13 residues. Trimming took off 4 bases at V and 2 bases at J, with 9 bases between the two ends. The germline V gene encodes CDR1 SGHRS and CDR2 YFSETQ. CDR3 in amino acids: CASSEGPNTEAFF. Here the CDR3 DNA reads TGCGCCAGCAGCGAGGGCCCTAACACTGAAGCTTTCTTT.

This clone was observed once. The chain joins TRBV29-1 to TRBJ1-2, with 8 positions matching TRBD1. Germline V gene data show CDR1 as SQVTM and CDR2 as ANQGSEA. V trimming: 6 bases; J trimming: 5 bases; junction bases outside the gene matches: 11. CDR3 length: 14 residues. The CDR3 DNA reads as TGCAGCGTAGCGCCCCAGGGGGCAATTTATGGCTACACCTTC. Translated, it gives CSVAPQGAIYGYTF.

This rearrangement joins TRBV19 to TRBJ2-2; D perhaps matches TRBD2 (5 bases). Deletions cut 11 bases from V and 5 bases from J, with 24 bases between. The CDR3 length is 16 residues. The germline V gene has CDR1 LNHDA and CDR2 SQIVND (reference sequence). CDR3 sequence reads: CASKPGNRIGTGELFF. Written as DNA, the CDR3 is TGTGCCTCGAAACCCGGGAATCGGATTGGGACCGGGGAGCTGTTTTTT.

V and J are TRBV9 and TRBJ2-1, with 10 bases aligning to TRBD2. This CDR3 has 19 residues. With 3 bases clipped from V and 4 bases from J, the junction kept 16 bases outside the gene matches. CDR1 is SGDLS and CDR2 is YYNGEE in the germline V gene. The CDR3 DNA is TGTGCCAGCAGCGACCCAACCCTAGATAATAGCGGGGGGTACAATGAGCAGTTCTTC. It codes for CASSDPTLDNSGGYNEQFF.

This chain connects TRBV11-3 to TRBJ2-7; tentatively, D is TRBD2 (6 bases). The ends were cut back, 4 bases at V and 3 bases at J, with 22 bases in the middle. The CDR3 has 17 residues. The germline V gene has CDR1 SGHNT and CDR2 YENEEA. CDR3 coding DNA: TGTGCCAGCAGCTCGTACAAGAAGCGGGTAGACTGCTACGAGCAGTACTTC. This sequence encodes CASSSYKKRVDCYEQYF.

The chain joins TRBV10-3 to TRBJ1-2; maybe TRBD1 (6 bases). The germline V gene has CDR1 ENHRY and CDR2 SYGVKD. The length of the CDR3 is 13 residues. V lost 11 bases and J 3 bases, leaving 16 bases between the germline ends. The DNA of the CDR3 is TGTGCCCTAAGCCGGGGGGCGGACTATGGCTACACCTTC. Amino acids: CALSRGADYGYTF.

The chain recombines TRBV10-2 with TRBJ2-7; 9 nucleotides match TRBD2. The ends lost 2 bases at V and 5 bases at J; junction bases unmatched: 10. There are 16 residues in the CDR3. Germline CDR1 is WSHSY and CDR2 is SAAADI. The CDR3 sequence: CASSEERGRAVHEQYF. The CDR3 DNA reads TGCGCCAGCAGTGAGGAGCGCGGGAGGGCCGTACACGAGCAGTACTTC.

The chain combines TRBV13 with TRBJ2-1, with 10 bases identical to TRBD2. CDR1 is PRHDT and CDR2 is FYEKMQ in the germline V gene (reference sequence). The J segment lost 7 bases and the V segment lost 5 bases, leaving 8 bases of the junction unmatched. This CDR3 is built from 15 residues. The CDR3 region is CASSGAGGPGNEQFF. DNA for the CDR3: TGTGCCAGCAGCGGAGCGGGAGGGCCGGGGAATGAGCAGTTCTTC.

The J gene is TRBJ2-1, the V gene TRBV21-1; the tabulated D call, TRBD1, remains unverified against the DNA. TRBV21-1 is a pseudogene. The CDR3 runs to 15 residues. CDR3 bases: TGTGCCAGCAGCAAAGAAGGGGGCCCCTACAATGAGCAGTTCTTC. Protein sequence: CASSKEGGPYNEQFF.

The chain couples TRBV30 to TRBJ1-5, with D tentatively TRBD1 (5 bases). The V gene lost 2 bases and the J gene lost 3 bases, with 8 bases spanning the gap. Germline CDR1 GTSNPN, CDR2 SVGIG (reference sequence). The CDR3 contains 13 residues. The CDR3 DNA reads TGTGCCTGGAGTCAGGGAATCAATCAGCCCCAGCATTTT. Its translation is CAWSQGINQPQHF.

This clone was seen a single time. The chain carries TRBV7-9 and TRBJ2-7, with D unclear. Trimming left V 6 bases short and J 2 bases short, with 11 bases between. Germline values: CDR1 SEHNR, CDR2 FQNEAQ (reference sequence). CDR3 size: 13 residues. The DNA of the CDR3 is TGTGCCAGCAGTTACGACTCCCCCTACGAGCAGTACTTC. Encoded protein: CASSYDSPYEQYF.

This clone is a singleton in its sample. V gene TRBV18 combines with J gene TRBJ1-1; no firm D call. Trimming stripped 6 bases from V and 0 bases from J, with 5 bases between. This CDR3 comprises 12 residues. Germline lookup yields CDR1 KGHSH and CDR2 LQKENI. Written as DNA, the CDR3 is TGTGCCAGCTCGGCGGTGAACACTGAAGCTTTCTTT. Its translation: CASSAVNTEAFF.

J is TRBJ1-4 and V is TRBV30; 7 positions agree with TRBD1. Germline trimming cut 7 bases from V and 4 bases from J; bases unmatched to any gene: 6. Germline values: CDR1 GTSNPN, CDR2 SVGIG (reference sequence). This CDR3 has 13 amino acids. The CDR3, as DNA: TGTGCCTCACAGGGACAGCTTAATGAAAAACTGTTTTTT. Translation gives CASQGQLNEKLFF.

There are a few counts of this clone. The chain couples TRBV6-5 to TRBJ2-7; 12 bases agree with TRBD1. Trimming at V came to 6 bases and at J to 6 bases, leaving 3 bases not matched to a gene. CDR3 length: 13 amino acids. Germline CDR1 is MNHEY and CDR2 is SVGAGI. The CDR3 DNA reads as TGTGCCAGCAGGGGGACAGGGGGCGCCGAGCAGTACTTC. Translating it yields CASRGTGGAEQYF.

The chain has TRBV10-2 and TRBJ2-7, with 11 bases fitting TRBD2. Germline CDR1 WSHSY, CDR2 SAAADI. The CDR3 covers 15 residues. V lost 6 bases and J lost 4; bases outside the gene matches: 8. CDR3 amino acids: CASRSLAGGSYEQYF. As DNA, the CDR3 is TGCGCCAGCAGGTCTCTAGCGGGGGGCTCATACGAGCAGTACTTC.

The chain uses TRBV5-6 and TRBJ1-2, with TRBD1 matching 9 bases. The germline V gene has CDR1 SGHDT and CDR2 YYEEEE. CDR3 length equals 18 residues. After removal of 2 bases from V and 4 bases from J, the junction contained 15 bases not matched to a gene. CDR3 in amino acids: CASSFMTGGIYSSYGYTF. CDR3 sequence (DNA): TGTGCCAGCAGCTTCATGACAGGGGGGATTTATTCGTCCTATGGCTACACCTTC.

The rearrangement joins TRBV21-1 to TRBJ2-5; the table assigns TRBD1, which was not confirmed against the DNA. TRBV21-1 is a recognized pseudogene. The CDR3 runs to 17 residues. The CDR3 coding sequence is TGTGCCAGCAGCAAAATTGGGCTTTTCTGCCCCCAAGAGACCCAGTACTTC. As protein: CASSKIGLFCPQETQYF.

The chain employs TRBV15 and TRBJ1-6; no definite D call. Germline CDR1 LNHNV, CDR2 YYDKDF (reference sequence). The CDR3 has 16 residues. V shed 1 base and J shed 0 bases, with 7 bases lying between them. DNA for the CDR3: TGTGCCACCAGCAGAGGGGCGAGCTCCTATAATTCACCCCTCCACTTT. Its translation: CATSRGASSYNSPLHF.